This T cell receptor (beta chain) came from a study of T cells in women clearing cervical HPV infection (dated by TCRdb to 2016 to 2019). A note on the overall study: The cases were 25 to 30 women with histologically confirmed HPV16-related CIN3 or worse, and 2 of those women had invasive cancers. Median age was approximately 36 years in cases versus approximately 37 in controls, and baseline characteristics did not differ significantly. Cases were matched to controls by age within five years and by the year the sample was collected. Among cases, blood sampling came a median of roughly 150 days after lesion detection, with an interquartile range of roughly 85 to 220 days. An exploratory proof-of-principle case-control study, nested within the Guanacaste HPV Natural History Study in Costa Rica, was conducted to compare TCR repertoires across cervical HPV16 outcomes. Five blinded duplicates per group were added as quality controls, so that around 60 samples were obtained: around 50 participants and around 10 replicates. The controls were around 26 women whose single incident HPV16 infection cleared within 12 months with no development of precancer or cancer. Since only a few of the women had HLA typing available, the possibility that HLA type was acting as a confounder could not be ruled out. Blood from cases was collected at the visit where the lesion was first found, while blood from controls was collected once the infection could no longer be detected. The parent cohort enrolled 10,049 women aged 18 or older in Guanacaste, Costa Rica, in about 1993 to 1994 and followed the women for around 7 years.

The CDR1 and CDR2 encoded by the germline V gene are ENHRY and SYGVKD. The CDR3 numbers 11 residues from cysteine through phenylalanine. The DNA covers only part of the CDR3, 24 bases in frame from base 1. A distance of 5 bases separates the germline ends of V and J, which lose 6 bases and 4 bases respectively. Every participant had a single incident cervical HPV16 infection, and women with prevalent HPV16 infections were excluded. Cervical HPV DNA was detected by MY09/MY11 PCR, and genotyping was performed by dot-blot hybridization. Approximately 15 mL of heparinized blood was centrifuged, after which the buffy coat was aliquoted, frozen at -30 degrees C, and then stored at -80 degrees C. Genomic DNA was extracted from buffy coat specimens using QIAGEN kits. The paper's findings and limits, for the study overall: Random forest classifiers that combined richness and V gene abundances separated cases from controls with an estimated AUC of less than 0.85. Cases had lower TRBV6-7 relative abundance than controls (0.11% versus 0.16%; Bonferroni P = 0.0008). Because T-cell numbers per sample were unknown, differences in richness could reflect varying T-cell content rather than repertoire biology. Across sequencing depths, CIN3+ cases showed significantly higher TCR repertoire richness than controls, but evenness did not differ between the groups. Because of the cross-sectional design, the study could not determine whether the associations came before infection or resulted from infection, and neither effector/memory subsets nor HPV-specific T cells were isolated.

With respect to this clone: Its binding antigen is unknown. The CDR3 end lies 3 residues beyond the end of the read and is filled in from the germline J gene.

Using the immunoSEQ assay, multiplex PCR amplified TCR beta CDR3 regions from an average of around 1,300 ng of genomic DNA per sample. To correct primer bias, the assay used a complete synthetic TCR repertoire to set an amplification baseline. Amplicons were sequenced on the Illumina platform. Per the authors' processing: Sequences were error-corrected by clustering with frequency ratios and a modified nearest-neighbor algorithm and were then analyzed in the immunoSEQ Analyzer with IMGT gene definitions. At each rarefaction depth, TCR richness and evenness were averaged across 20 rarefaction repeats, and any sample with fewer sequences than the depth was left out. Relative abundances of V, D and J genes were compared between groups using Wilcoxon rank sum tests, with FDR correction applied. In the blinded duplicates, the intraclass correlation was 90% to 97% for TCR richness and averaged about 76% across 66 gene segments. This is the immuneACCESS table as TCRdb keeps it, with only in-frame sequences that have V and J called. A part of the clones is gone; compared with another copy, unresolved V genes explain less than half, and the rest is unexplained. That table is the source of V, J and clone size, and D and trimming were worked out from the DNA. The sample's clone listing holds 25,000 to 30,000 clones. The leading ten clones occupy about 3.7% of the sample.

What was sequenced was blood buffy coat. The V gene is TRBV10-3 and the J gene is TRBJ2-3; the D gene identity is not certain. The TCR originated in a woman aged 18 to 75 with a cervical HPV16 infection that either progressed to CIN3+ or cleared (not recorded which). The CDR3 bases that were read are TGTGCCATCAGCGCAGCAGATACG. This gives the protein CAISAADT. The complete CDR3 protein is CAISAADTQYF.